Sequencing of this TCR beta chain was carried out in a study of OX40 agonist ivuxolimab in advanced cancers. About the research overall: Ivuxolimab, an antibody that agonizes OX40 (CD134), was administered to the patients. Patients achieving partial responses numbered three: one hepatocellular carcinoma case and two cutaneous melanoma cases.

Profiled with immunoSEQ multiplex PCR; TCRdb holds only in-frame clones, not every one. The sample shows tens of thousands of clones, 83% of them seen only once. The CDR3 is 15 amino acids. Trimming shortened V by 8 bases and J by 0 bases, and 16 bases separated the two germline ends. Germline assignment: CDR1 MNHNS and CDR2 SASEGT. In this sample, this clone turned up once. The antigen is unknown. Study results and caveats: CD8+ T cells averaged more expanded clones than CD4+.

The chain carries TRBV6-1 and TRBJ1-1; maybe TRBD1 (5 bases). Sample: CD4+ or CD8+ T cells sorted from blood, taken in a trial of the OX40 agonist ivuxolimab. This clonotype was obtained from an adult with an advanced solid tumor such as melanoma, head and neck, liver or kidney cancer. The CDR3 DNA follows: TGTGCCAGCCGGACGGCTGGGGGTATGAACACTGAAGCTTTCTTT. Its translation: CASRTAGGMNTEAFF.